Below are 24 T cell receptor beta chains sequenced from a single sample in a study of CD8 T cells in Susac syndrome. With random hexamers, reverse transcription was performed on roughly 0.5 to 1 ug of RNA. TCRdb re-called the immunoSEQ multiplex PCR reads through MiXCR, storing one row per CDR3 protein. The profile shows around 200,000 distinct CDR3 sequences, 90% to 95% of them singletons. Sample: CD8+ T cells from PBMCs. These receptors came from a human donor with multiple sclerosis.

The J gene is TRBJ2-7, the V gene TRBV7-9; 11 positions match TRBD2. The J segment lost 7 bases and the V segment lost 1 base, leaving 9 bases of the junction unmatched. The CDR3 extends over 16 amino acids. The germline gives CDR1 SEHNR, CDR2 FQNEAQ (reference sequence). In nucleotides, the CDR3 is TGTGCCAGCAGCTTAGGGCTAGCGGGAGGCCGAGGGGAGCAGTACTTC. Translated, it gives CASSLGLAGGRGEQYF.

This CDR3 reads CASSFGTNTGELFF. CDR3 DNA sequence: TGTGCCAGCAGTTTCGGGACCAACACCGGGGAGCTGTTTTTT. This chain joins TRBV12-3 or TRBV12-4 and TRBJ2-2; D may correspond to TRBD1 or TRBD2 (5 bases each). The CDR3 length is 14 residues. The V and J ends lost 3 bases and 2 bases respectively, with 7 bases between them.

The chain combines TRBV19 with TRBJ1-1; 8 nucleotides align to TRBD1. The CDR3 consists of 14 residues. The V gene's germline CDR1 is LNHDA and CDR2 SQIVND (reference sequence). The junction had 1 base not matched to a gene; V was cut back by 3 bases and J by 1 base. Here the CDR3 reads CASSIGQGNTEAFF. As DNA, the CDR3 is TGTGCCAGTAGTATCGGACAGGGGAACACTGAAGCTTTCTTT.

The CDR3 sequence: CASSSTSGGVGNEQFF. The CDR3 coding sequence is TGTGCCAGCAGTTCGACTAGCGGGGGGGTGGGGAATGAGCAGTTCTTC. The chain has TRBV6-5 and TRBJ2-1, with 14 bases matching TRBD2. V dropped 4 bases and J dropped 7; count of bases not matched to a gene: 6. CDR1 is MNHEY and CDR2 is SVGAGI in the germline V gene. This CDR3 has 16 residues.

The V gene is TRBV12-5, the J gene TRBJ1-1, with D perhaps TRBD1 (6 bases). This CDR3 has 15 residues. Trimming stripped 5 bases from V and 5 bases from J, with 18 bases between. Per the germline V gene, CDR1 is LGHNT and CDR2 is FRNRAP. CDR3 nucleotides: TGTGCTAGTGGTCCTCCAGGGGCGAGGGTGACTGAAGCTTTCTTT. Protein product: CASGPPGARVTEAFF.

V gene TRBV18 combines with J gene TRBJ2-5; D gene uncertain. With 3 bases removed from V and 4 bases from J, the gap between germline ends came to 15 bases. This CDR3 is 15 amino acids long. The germline V gene encodes CDR1 KGHSH and CDR2 LQKENI. The CDR3 coding sequence is TGTGCCAGCTCACCGGGTGACGGTATACGAGAGACCCAGTACTTC. Translated: CASSPGDGIRETQYF.

This chain links TRBV27 with TRBJ2-1, with D perhaps matching TRBD2 (6 bases). The CDR3 has 15 residues. The germline CDR1 and CDR2 sequences are MNHEY and SMNVEV (reference sequence). The ends were cut back, 4 bases at V and 0 bases at J, with 10 bases in the middle. The CDR3 spells CASSSSVSSYNEQFF. The CDR3 coding sequence is TGTGCCAGCAGTTCTAGCGTCAGCTCCTACAATGAGCAGTTCTTC.

The chain links TRBV20-1 to TRBJ2-1; 9 bases align to TRBD2. Trimming cost V 5 bases and J 8 bases; bases outside gene matches: 10. This CDR3 has 14 amino acids. Germline CDR1 DFQATT, CDR2 SNEGSKA (reference sequence). The CDR3 DNA sequence: TGCAGTGCTGTCGACTTGGCGGGGGGGTATGAGCAGTTCTTC. It translates to CSAVDLAGGYEQFF.

The chain couples TRBV5-4 to TRBJ2-1; 16 nucleotides line up with TRBD2. The CDR3 covers 19 residues. Germline V lookup: CDR1 SGHNT, CDR2 YYREEE (reference sequence). Trimming at V came to 4 bases and at J to 3 bases, leaving 10 bases not matched to a gene. DNA of the CDR3: TGTGCCAGCAGCCGGACGGGACTAGCGGGAGGGGGGGGCTACAATGAGCAGTTCTTC. As protein: CASSRTGLAGGGGYNEQFF.

V usage is TRBV3-1 and J usage is TRBJ2-1, with 13 bases lining up with TRBD2. Germline CDR1 LGHDT, CDR2 YNNKEL (reference sequence). After removal of 0 bases from V and 6 bases from J, the junction contained 14 bases not matched to a gene. This CDR3 is 20 amino acids long. CDR3 residues: CASSQDSTSGRRSLGNEQFF. DNA of the CDR3: TGTGCCAGCAGCCAAGACTCGACTAGCGGGAGGAGATCCTTGGGCAATGAGCAGTTCTTC.

J is TRBJ1-2 and V is TRBV9, with 7 bases aligning to TRBD1. Germline V gene data show CDR1 as SGDLS and CDR2 as YYNGEE. The CDR3 length is 15 residues. J lost 7 bases, V lost 0 bases, and 9 bases had no gene match. This chain's CDR3 is CASSVEDRTGVGYTF. CDR3 bases: TGTGCCAGCAGCGTAGAGGACAGGACGGGGGTTGGCTACACCTTC.

This chain joins TRBV20-1 and TRBJ2-7; TRBD1 is a possible D gene (5 bases). Trimming took off 1 base at V and 7 bases at J, with 11 bases between the two ends. The length of the CDR3 is 12 residues. Germline loops: CDR1 DFQATT, CDR2 SNEGSKA (reference sequence). The CDR3 spells CSARVQGREQYF. The CDR3 region has the DNA TGCAGTGCTAGAGTGCAGGGAAGGGAGCAGTACTTC.

The gene calls are TRBV5-1 and TRBJ1-1; D is possibly TRBD1 (5 bases). Germline V CDR1 and CDR2: SGHRS, YFSETQ. V dropped 0 bases and J dropped 1 base, with 10 bases sitting between them. This CDR3 is 15 amino acids long. CDR3 sequence (DNA): TGCGCCAGCAGCTTGGGACAGAATACGAACACTGAAGCTTTCTTT. Protein product: CASSLGQNTNTEAFF.

This clonotype has just one count. The chain recombines TRBV5-6 with TRBJ2-7; D not resolved. Germline V CDR1 and CDR2: SGHDT, YYEEEE. This CDR3 spans 13 amino acids. Trimming stripped 0 bases from V and 6 bases from J, with 10 bases between. CDR3 in amino acids: CASSLGRTAEQYF. CDR3 bases: TGTGCCAGCAGCTTGGGACGGACGGCCGAGCAGTACTTC.

This chain uses TRBV4-1 with TRBJ2-1, with 14 bases aligning to TRBD2. Trimming took 0 bases from V and 7 from J; bases not matched to a gene: 2. This CDR3 is 16 amino acids long. Germline CDR1 reads MGHRA; CDR2 reads YSYEKL. CDR3 sequence (DNA): TGCGCCAGCAGCCAAGAACGGACTAGCGGGAGGAATGAGCAGTTCTTC. Its translation: CASSQERTSGRNEQFF.

The rearrangement joins TRBV5-1 to TRBJ2-4; 7 positions agree with TRBD1. J was trimmed by 7 bases and V by 2 bases; bases with no gene match: 15. The CDR3 has 17 amino acids. The germline gives CDR1 SGHRS, CDR2 YFSETQ. Written as DNA, the CDR3 is TGCGCCAGCAGCTTTGGAAACAGGGGCCCTTATGGGAACATTCAGTACTTC. Amino acids: CASSFGNRGPYGNIQYF.

The chain has TRBV6-5 and TRBJ2-1; perhaps TRBD2 as D (6 bases). The V gene's germline CDR1 is MNHEY and CDR2 SVGAGI. This CDR3 spans 14 amino acids. Trimming pared 0 bases from V and 9 bases from J, leaving 12 bases between. Here the CDR3 DNA reads TGTGCCAGCAGTTACTCGTGGTCAGCGGGTGAGCAGTTCTTC. Translating it yields CASSYSWSAGEQFF.

This chain links TRBV7-9 with TRBJ1-1, with D uncertain. V was pared by 3 bases and J by 2 bases, with 10 bases between. The CDR3 loop spans 14 amino acids. Per germline, CDR1 SEHNR and CDR2 FQNEAQ (reference sequence). CDR3 residues: CASSFLGTNTEAFF. DNA of the CDR3: TGTGCCAGCAGCTTCCTTGGCACTAACACTGAAGCTTTCTTT.

This chain uses TRBV3-1 with TRBJ1-6, with D unclear. Trimming pared 0 bases from V and 4 bases from J, leaving 7 bases between. Germline V gives CDR1 LGHDT, CDR2 YNNKEL (reference sequence). The CDR3 sequence is 15 residues long. CDR3 in amino acids: CASSQDAGYNSPLHF. CDR3 coding DNA: TGTGCCAGCAGCCAAGATGCCGGGTATAATTCACCCCTCCACTTT.

This sequence joins TRBV20-1 and TRBJ2-5; 7 bases agree with TRBD2. The V gene's germline CDR1 is DFQATT and CDR2 SNEGSKA (reference sequence). J lost 5 bases, V lost 3 bases, and 15 bases had no gene match. The CDR3 loop spans 16 amino acids. The CDR3 nucleotides are TGCAGTGCTAGCTCCAGCAGTTGGTCGCGGGGGGAGACCCAGTACTTC. Translation: CSASSSSWSRGETQYF.

CDR3 sequence (DNA): TGTGCCAGCAGCTTAGGATCTTTTCAGAGCCAAGAGACCCAGTACTTC. It codes for CASSLGSFQSQETQYF. This rearrangement joins TRBV7-3 to TRBJ2-5; no reliable D call. V was trimmed by 2 bases and J by 1 base, leaving 14 bases between them. The CDR3 spans 16 residues. Per the germline V gene, CDR1 is SGHTA and CDR2 is FQGTGA.

The rearrangement links TRBV6-2 or TRBV6-3 to TRBJ2-7; 10 bases match TRBD2. V was pared by 2 bases and J by 2 bases, with 12 bases of the junction left unmatched. Germline V gives CDR1 MNHEY, CDR2 SVGEGT. The CDR3 runs 18 residues. The CDR3 region is CASSYPALGLADTYEQYF. In nucleotides, the CDR3 is TGTGCCAGCAGTTACCCCGCACTAGGACTAGCGGACACCTACGAGCAGTACTTC.

The chain combines TRBV20-1 with TRBJ2-3, with TRBD2 matching 7 bases. Germline CDR1 is DFQATT and CDR2 is SNEGSKA (reference sequence). The ends lost 6 bases at V and 3 bases at J; junction bases unmatched: 18. This CDR3 has 17 amino acids. CDR3 nucleotide sequence: TGCAGTGCCTTACTCCAGTGGCGGGAGATGGAGACAGATACGCAGTATTTT. It encodes CSALLQWREMETDTQYF.

V and J are TRBV29-1 and TRBJ1-2, with 8 bases identical to TRBD1. The CDR3 sequence is 15 residues long. Trimming at V came to 0 bases and at J to 7 bases, leaving 10 bases not matched to a gene. Germline values: CDR1 SQVTM, CDR2 ANQGSEA. CDR3 sequence reads: CSVEDQGRGQIGYTF. The CDR3 coding sequence is TGCAGCGTTGAAGATCAAGGCAGGGGGCAGATTGGCTACACCTTC. The variable domain in full, with the rest retrieved from reference TRBV29-1 and TRBJ1-2, is SAVISQKPSRDICQRGTSLTIQCQVDSQVTMMFWYRQQPGQSLTLIATANQGSEATYESGFVIDKFPISRPNLTFSTLTVSNMSPEDSSIYLCSVEDQGRGQIGYTFGSGTRLTVV.